The clone carrying this TCR beta chain has just a few counts. Its antigen is undetermined. These data are taken from a study of STAT3 mutations in large granular lymphocyte leukemia. The table came from immunoSEQ multiplex PCR; TCRdb's copy has only in-frame clones and leaves some out. The sample holds around 2,000 clones, 25% to 35% seen once. The study's findings and limits: Suggested: STAT3 mutation was not the ancestral event for these clonal expansions. TCR clonotype switching after therapy occurred in about 30% of the 18 patients. At least one immunodominant TCR beta clonotype appeared in every T-cell large granular lymphocyte leukemia patient. Persisting codominant clonotypes may have hidden a small pathogenic clone. Variable sampling intervals and differing treatment regimens complicated linking therapy response to TCR clonal burden changes.

The clonotype was recovered from a male patient in his fifties with T-cell large granular lymphocyte leukemia. Some clones in this sample may be carry-over from other donors' samples. Sequencing was carried out using peripheral blood mononuclear cells.

The CDR3 reads CASSQGQGTKGNTDTQYF. The CDR3 DNA is TGTGCCAGCTCCCAGGGACAGGGGACAAAAGGTAACACAGATACGCAGTATTTT. V gene TRBV27 combines with J gene TRBJ2-3; TRBD1 aligns across 10 bases. Per germline, CDR1 MNHEY and CDR2 SMNVEV (reference sequence). V was clipped by 8 bases and J by 2 bases; unmatched bases: 16. This CDR3 has 18 amino acids.